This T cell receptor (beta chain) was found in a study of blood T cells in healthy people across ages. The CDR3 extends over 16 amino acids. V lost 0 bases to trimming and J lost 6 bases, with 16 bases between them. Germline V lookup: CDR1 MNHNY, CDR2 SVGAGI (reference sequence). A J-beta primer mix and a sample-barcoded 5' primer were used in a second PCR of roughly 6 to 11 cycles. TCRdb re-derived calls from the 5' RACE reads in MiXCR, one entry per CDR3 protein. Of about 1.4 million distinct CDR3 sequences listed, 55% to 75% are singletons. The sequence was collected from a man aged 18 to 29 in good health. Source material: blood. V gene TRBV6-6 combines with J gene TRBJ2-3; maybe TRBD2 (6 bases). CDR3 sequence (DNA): TGTGCCAGCAGTTACTCGGCCCAGACTAGTTTCGATACGCAGTATTTT. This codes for CASSYSAQTSFDTQYF.